This T cell receptor (beta chain) was observed in a study of radiotherapy plus CTLA-4 blockade in lung cancer. Produced via immunoSEQ multiplex PCR; TCRdb's table is partial and in-frame only. Of fewer than 140,000 clones listed, about 85% are singletons. Study outcomes and limitations: The best prediction of response reportedly came from early blood T cell clone dynamics, with interferon-beta.

As concerns this clone: Its cognate antigen is unknown.

The material was peripheral blood, obtained from a patient treated with radiotherapy plus ipilimumab. The source is a human donor with non-small cell lung cancer that progressed on radiotherapy plus ipilimumab. Some clones in this sample may be carry-over from other donors' samples.

The chain's CDR3 is CASIGTGNTEAFF. CDR3 nucleotides: TGTGCCAGCATAGGGACAGGGAACACTGAAGCTTTCTTT. The genes are TRBV5-6 and TRBJ1-1; 8 nucleotides align to TRBD1. J lost 1 base, V lost 6 bases, and 2 bases had no gene match. There are 13 residues in the CDR3. The germline gives CDR1 SGHDT, CDR2 YYEEEE.